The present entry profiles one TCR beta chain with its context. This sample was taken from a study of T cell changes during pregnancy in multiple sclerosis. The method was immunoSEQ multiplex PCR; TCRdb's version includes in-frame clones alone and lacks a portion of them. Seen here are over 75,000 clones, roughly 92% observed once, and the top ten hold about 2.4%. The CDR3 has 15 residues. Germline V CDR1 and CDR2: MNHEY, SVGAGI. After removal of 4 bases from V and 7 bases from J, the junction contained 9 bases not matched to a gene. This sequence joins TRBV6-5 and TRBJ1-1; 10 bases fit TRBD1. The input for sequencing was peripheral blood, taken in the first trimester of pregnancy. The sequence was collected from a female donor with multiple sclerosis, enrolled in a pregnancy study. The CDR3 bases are TGTGCCAGCAGTTGGGGCGGGACAGGGGATTTTGAAGCTTTCTTT. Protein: CASSWGGTGDFEAFF.